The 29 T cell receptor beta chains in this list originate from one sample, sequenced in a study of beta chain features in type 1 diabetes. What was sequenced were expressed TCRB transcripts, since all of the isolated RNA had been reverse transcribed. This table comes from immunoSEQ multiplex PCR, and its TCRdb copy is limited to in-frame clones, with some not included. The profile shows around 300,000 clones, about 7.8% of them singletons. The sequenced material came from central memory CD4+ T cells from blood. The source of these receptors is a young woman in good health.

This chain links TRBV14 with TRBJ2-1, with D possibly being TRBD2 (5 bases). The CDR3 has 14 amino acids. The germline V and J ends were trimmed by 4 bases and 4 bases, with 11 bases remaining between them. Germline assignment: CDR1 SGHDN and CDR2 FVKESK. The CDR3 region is CASSPFGIYNEQFF. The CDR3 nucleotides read TGTGCCAGCAGCCCGTTCGGGATTTACAATGAGCAGTTCTTC. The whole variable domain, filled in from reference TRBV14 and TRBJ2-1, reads EAGVTQFPSHSVIEKGQTVTLRCDPISGHDNLYWYRRVMGKEIKFLLHFVKESKQDESGMPNNRFLAERTGGTYSTLKVQPAELEDSGVYFCASSPFGIYNEQFFGPGTRLTVL.

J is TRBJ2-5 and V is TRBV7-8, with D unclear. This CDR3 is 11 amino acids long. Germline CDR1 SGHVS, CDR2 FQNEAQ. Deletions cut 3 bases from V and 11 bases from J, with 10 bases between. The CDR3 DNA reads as TGTGCCAGCAGCTTGGAGTTTGTGCAGTACTTC. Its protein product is CASSLEFVQYF.

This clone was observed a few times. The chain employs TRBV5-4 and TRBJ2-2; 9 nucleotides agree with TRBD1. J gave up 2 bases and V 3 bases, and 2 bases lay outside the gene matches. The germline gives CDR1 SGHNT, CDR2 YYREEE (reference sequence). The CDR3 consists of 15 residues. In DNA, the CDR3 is TGTGCCAGCAGCTGGGACAGGGTAAACACCGGGGAGCTGTTTTTT. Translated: CASSWDRVNTGELFF.

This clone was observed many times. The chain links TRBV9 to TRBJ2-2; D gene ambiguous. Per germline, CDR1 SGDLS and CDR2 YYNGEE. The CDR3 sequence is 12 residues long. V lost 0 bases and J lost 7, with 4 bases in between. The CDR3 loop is CASSVVRGELFF. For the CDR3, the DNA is TGTGCCAGCAGCGTAGTCCGCGGGGAGCTGTTTTTT.

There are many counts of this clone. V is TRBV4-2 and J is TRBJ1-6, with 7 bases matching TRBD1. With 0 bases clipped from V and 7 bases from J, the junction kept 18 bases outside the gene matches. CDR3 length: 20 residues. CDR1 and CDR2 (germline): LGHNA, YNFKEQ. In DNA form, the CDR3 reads TGTGCCAGCAGCCAAGATTCTGCGTGGGGGACGGAGGGGGCCAATTCACCCCTCCACTTT. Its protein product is CASSQDSAWGTEGANSPLHF.

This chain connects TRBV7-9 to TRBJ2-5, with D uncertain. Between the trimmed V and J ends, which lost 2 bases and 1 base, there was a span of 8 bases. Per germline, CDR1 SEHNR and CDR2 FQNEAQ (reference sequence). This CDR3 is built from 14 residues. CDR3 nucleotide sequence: TGTGCCAGCAGCTTACCCGAACCCCAAGAGACCCAGTACTTC. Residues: CASSLPEPQETQYF. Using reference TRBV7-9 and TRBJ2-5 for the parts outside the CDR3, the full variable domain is DTGVSQNPRHKITKRGQNVTFRCDPISEHNRLYWYRQTLGQGPEFLTYFQNEAQLEKSRLLSDRFSAERPKGSFSTLEIQRTEQGDSAMYLCASSLPEPQETQYFGPGTRLLVL.

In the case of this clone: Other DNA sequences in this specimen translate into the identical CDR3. The CDR3 loop reads CATSRPQGSGETQYF. CDR3 in DNA: TGTGCCACCAGCAGACCTCAGGGGTCTGGGGAGACCCAGTACTTC. The rearrangement joins TRBV15 to TRBJ2-5; D might be TRBD1 (6 bases). Looked up from germline, CDR1 is LNHNV and CDR2 is YYDKDF (reference sequence). Trimming removed 2 bases at V and 5 bases at J, with 15 bases between. The CDR3 is 15 residues long.

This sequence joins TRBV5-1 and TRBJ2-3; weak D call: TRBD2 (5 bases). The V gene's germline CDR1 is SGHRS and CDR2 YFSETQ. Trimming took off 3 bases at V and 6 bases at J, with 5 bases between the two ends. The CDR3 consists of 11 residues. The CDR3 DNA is TGCGCCAGCAGCTCGGGGGATACGCAGTATTTT. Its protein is CASSSGDTQYF.

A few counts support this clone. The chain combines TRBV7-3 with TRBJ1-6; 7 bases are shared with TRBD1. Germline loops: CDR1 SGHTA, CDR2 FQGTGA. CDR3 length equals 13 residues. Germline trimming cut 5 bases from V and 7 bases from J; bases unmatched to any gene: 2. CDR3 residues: CASSPDRNSPLHF. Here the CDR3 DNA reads TGTGCCAGCAGCCCGGACAGGAATTCACCCCTCCACTTT.

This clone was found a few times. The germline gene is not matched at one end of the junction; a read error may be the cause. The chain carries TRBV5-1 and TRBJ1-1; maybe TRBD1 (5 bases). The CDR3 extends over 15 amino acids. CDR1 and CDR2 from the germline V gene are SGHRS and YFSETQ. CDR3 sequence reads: CASTLGQGLVSEAFF. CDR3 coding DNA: TGCGCCAGCACCTTGGGGCAGGGATTGGTTTCTGAAGCTTTCTTT. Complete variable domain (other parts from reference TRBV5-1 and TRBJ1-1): KAGVTQTPRYLIKTRGQQVTLSCSPISGHRSVSWYQQTPGQGLQFLFEYFSETQRNKGNFPGRFSGRQFSNSRSEMNVSTLELGDSALYLCASTLGQGLVSEAFFGQGTRLTVV.

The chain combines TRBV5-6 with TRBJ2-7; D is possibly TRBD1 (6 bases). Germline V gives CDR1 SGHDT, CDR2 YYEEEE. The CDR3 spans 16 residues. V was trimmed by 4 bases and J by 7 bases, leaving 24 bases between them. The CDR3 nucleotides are TGTGCCAGCAGCGAAGCAGGGGTATCCTTAGATCGGGAGCAGTACGTC. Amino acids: CASSEAGVSLDREQYV.

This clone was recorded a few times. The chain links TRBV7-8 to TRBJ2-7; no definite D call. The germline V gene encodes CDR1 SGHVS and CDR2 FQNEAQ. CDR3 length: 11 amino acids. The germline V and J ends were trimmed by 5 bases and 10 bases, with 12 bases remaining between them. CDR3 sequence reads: CASSNSLNQYF. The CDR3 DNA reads TGTGCCAGCAGCAACTCCTTAAACCAGTACTTC.

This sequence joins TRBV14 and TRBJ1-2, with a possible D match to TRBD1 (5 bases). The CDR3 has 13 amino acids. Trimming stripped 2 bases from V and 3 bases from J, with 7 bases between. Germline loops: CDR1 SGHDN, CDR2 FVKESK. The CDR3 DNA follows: TGTGCCAGCAGCCAAACCAGGGACTATGGCTACACCTTC. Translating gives CASSQTRDYGYTF. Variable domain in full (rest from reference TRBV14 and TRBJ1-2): EAGVTQFPSHSVIEKGQTVTLRCDPISGHDNLYWYRRVMGKEIKFLLHFVKESKQDESGMPNNRFLAERTGGTYSTLKVQPAELEDSGVYFCASSQTRDYGYTFGSGTRLTVV.

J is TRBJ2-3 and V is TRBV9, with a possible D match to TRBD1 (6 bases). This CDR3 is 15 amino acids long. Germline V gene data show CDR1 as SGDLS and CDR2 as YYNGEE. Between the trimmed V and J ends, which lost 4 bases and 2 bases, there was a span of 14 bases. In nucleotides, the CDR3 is TGTGCCAGCAGCTTTCGGGACACCCACACAGATACGCAGTATTTT. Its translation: CASSFRDTHTDTQYF.

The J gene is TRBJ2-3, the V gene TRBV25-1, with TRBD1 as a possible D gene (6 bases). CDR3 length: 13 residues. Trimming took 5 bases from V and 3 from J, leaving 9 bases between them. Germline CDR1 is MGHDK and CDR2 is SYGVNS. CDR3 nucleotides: TGTGCCAGCAGTACCCAGGGGACAGATACGCAGTATTTT. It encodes CASSTQGTDTQYF.

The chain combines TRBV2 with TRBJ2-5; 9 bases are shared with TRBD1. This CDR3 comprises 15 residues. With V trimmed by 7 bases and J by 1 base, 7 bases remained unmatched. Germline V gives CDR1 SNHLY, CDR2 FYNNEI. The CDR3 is CASNRGPTLQETQYF. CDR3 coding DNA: TGTGCCAGCAACAGGGGGCCTACCCTCCAAGAGACCCAGTACTTC. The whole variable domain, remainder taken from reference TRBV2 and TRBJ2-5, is EPEVTQTPSHQVTQMGQEVILRCVPISNHLYFYWYRQILGQKVEFLVSFYNNEISEKSEIFDDQFSVERPDGSNFTLKIRSTKLEDSAMYFCASNRGPTLQETQYFGPGTRLLVL.

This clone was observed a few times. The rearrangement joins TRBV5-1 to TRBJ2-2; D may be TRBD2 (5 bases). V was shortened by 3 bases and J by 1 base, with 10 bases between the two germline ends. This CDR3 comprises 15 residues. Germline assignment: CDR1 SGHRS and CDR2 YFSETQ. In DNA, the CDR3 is TGCGCCAGCAGCTCCGCCGGGATGAACACCGGGGAGCTGTTTTTT. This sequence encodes CASSSAGMNTGELFF.

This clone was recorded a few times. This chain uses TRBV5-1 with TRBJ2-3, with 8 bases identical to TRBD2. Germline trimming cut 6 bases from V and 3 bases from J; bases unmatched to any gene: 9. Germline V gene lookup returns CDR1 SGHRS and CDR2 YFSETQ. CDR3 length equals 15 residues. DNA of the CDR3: TGCGCCAGCACCTGGACTAGCTCGGGGACAGATACGCAGTATTTT. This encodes CASTWTSSGTDTQYF.

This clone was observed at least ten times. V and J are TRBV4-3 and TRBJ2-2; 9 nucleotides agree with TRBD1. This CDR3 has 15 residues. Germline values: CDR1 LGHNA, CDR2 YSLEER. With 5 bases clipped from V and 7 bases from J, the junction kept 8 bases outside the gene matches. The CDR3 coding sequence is TGCGCCAGCAGCGTCCGGGACAGGGCCGGCGGGGAGCTGTTTTTT. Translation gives CASSVRDRAGGELFF.

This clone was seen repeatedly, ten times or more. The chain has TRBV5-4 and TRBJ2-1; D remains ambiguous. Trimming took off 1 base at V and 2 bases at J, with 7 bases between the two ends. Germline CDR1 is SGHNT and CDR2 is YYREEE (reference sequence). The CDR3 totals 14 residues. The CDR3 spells CASSLKLAYNEQFF. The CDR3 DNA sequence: TGTGCCAGCAGCTTGAAGCTAGCCTACAATGAGCAGTTCTTC.

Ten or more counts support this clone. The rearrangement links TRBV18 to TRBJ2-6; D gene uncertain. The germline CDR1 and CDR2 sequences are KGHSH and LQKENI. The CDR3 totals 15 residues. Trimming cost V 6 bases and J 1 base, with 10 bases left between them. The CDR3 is CASSDLVSGANVLTF. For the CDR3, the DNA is TGTGCCAGCTCCGATTTGGTTTCTGGGGCCAACGTCCTGACTTTC. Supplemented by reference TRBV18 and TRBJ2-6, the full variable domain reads NAGVMQNPRHLVRRRGQEARLRCSPMKGHSHVYWYRQLPEEGLKFMVYLQKENIIDESGMPKERFSAEFPKEGPSILRIQQVVRGDSAAYFCASSDLVSGANVLTFGAGSRLTVL.

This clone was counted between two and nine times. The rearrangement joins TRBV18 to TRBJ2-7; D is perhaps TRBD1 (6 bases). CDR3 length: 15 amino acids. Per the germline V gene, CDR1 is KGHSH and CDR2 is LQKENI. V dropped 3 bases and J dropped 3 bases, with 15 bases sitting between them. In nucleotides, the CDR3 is TGTGCCAGCTCACCTTTCAGGACAGAGAACTACGAGCAGTACTTC. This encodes CASSPFRTENYEQYF.

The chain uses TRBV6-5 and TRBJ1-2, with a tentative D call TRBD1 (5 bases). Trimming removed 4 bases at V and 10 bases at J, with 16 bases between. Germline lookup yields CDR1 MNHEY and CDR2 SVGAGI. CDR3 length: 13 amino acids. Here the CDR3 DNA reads TGTGCCAGCAGTTCCCGTGGGGCTTGGGTCTACACCTTC. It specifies CASSSRGAWVYTF.

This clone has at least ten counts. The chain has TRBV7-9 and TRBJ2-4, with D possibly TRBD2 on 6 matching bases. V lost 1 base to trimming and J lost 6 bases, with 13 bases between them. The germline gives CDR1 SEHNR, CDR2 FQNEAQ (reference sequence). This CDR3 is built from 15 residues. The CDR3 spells CASSLGSGTRNIQYF. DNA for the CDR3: TGTGCCAGCAGCTTAGGATCCGGGACTCGAAACATTCAGTACTTC.

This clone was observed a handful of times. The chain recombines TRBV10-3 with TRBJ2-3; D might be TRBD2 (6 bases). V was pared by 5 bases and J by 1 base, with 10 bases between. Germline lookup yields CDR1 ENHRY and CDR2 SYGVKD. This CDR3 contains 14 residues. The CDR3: CAISIAAGTDTQYF. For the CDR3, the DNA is TGTGCCATCAGTATAGCGGCGGGCACAGATACGCAGTATTTT.

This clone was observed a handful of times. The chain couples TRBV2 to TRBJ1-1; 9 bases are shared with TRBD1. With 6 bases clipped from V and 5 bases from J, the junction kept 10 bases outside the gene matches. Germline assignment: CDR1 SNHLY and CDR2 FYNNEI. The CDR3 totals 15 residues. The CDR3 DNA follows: TGTGCCAGCAGGGTCTTACAGGGGGCGGGAACTGAAGCTTTCTTT. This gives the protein CASRVLQGAGTEAFF.

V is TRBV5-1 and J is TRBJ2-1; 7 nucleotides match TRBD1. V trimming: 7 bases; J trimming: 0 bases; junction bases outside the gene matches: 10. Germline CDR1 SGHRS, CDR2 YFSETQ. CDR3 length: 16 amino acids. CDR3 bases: TGCGCCAGCCGCGCGTTGACAGGGAGCTCCTACAATGAGCAGTTCTTC. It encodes CASRALTGSSYNEQFF. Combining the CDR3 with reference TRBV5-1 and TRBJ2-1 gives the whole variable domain KAGVTQTPRYLIKTRGQQVTLSCSPISGHRSVSWYQQTPGQGLQFLFEYFSETQRNKGNFPGRFSGRQFSNSRSEMNVSTLELGDSALYLCASRALTGSSYNEQFFGPGTRLTVL.

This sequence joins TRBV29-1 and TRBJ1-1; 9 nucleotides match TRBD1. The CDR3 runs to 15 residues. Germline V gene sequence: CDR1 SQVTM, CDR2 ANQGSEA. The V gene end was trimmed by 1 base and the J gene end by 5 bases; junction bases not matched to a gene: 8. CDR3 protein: CSVEGTGGRRTEAFF. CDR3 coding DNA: TGCAGCGTTGAAGGAACAGGGGGCCGTAGGACTGAAGCTTTCTTT.

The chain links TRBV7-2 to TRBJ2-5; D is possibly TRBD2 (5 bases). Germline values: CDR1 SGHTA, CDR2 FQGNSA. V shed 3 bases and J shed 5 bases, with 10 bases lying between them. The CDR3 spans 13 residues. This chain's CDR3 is CASSLASLETQYF. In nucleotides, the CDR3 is TGTGCCAGCAGCTTGGCTAGCCTGGAGACCCAGTACTTC.